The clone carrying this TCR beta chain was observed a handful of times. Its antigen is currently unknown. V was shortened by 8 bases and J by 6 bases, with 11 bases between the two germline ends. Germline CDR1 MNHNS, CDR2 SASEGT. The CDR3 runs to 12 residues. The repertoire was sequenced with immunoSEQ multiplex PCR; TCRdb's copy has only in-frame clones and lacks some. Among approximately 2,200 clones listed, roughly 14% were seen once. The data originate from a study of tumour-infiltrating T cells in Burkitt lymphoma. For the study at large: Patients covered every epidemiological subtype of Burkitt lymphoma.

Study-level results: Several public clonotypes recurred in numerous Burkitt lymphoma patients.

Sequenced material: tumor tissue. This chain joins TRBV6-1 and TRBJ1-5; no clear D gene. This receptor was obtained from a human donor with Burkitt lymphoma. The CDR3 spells CASASNTQPQHF. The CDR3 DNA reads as TGTGCCAGCGCGAGCAACACTCAGCCCCAGCATTTT.